The TCR beta chain described here comes from a study of T cell responses to AZD1222 COVID-19 vaccine. This table comes from immunoSEQ multiplex PCR, and its TCRdb copy is limited to in-frame clones, with some not included. This table has fewer than 200,000 clones, roughly 94% appearing once. Study-wide results and caveats: In a largely white British group with more females than males, clonal diversity was possibly underestimated.

Trimming pared 1 base from V and 2 bases from J, leaving 11 bases between. Germline V gene data show CDR1 as LGHNA and CDR2 as YSLEER. The CDR3 length is 15 residues. On this clone itself: As yet, its antigen is unknown.

The origin of this receptor is an adult who received the AZD1222 COVID-19 vaccine. The sample consisted of peripheral blood, taken 28 days after the second AZD1222 dose. The rearrangement joins TRBV4-3 to TRBJ1-1, with no clear D. The CDR3 region is CASSQGVRGNTEAFF. CDR3 nucleotides: TGCGCCAGCAGCCAAGGGGTCCGGGGTAACACTGAAGCTTTCTTT.